The sequence of this T cell receptor beta chain was determined in a study of T cells in Graves' hyperthyroidism and ophthalmopathy. Amplification targeted TCR beta CDR3 regions from RNA transcripts. RT-PCR in the first round (using the HTBI primer set) targeted the TCR CDR3. TCRdb analysed the multiplex PCR reads with MiXCR anew, one entry per CDR3 protein. The data contain hundreds of thousands of distinct CDR3 sequences, 15% to 18% of them seen just once; the ten biggest clones take up roughly 8%. Those with hyperthyroidism were 18 to 65 years old, newly diagnosed, and ill for under 2 months. The sequence came from a woman younger than 35 with Graves' hyperthyroidism. Input material: blood.

The DNA for the CDR3 is TGTGCCAGTACCACCCAGAGTTCTGGAAACACCATATATTTT. Its translation is CASTTQSSGNTIYF. This chain joins TRBV19 and TRBJ1-3; D unresolved. The germline V gene has CDR1 LNHDA and CDR2 SQIVND (reference sequence). Trimming shortened V by 7 bases and J by 1 base, and 11 bases separated the two germline ends. The CDR3 is 14 residues long.